The entry below describes one TCR beta chain. Its antigen is still unknown. The source of the sample is a study of cytomegalovirus exposure and HLA in healthy donors. Study-level results: The study had only CMV serostatus as immune exposure information. Through in vitro validation, three CMV-associated chains were shown to be specific for CMV antigens.

Vbeta (60) and Jbeta (13) primers were used in the PCR. Some clones are missing from TCRdb's copy, which holds only in-frame ones; the method was immunoSEQ multiplex PCR. The table has around 140,000 clones, around 78% seen once; the top ten hold more than 1.5%. Per germline, CDR1 SEHNR and CDR2 FQNEAQ (reference sequence). There are 15 residues in the CDR3. Trimming cost V 1 base and J 4 bases, with 10 bases left between them. Input material: PBMCs. The rearrangement links TRBV7-9 to TRBJ1-4, with no clear D. The source of this sequence is a man aged 35 to 55 in good health and CMV-seronegative. The CDR3 spells CASSLGGRLNEKLFF. CDR3 coding DNA: TGTGCCAGCAGCTTAGGTGGCCGTCTTAATGAAAAACTGTTTTTT.